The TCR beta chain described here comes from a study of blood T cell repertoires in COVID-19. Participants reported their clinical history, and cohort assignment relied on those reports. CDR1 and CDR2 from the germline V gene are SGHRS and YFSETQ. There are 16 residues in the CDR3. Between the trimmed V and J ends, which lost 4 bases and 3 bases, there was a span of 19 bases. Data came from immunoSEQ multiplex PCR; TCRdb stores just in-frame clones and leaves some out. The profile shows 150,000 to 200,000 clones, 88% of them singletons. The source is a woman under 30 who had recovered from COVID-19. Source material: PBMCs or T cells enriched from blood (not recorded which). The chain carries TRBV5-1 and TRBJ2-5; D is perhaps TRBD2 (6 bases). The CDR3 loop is CASSPGVRDGEETQYF. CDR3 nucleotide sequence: TGCGCCAGCAGCCCGGGGGTCAGGGATGGAGAAGAGACCCAGTACTTC.